This T cell receptor beta chain was retrieved from a study of shared clonotypes between healthy human individuals. CDR1 LNHDA and CDR2 SQIVND come from the germline V gene (reference sequence). Trimming shortened V by 6 bases and J by 3 bases, and 11 bases separated the two germline ends. The CDR3 has 13 amino acids. This table comes from immunoSEQ multiplex PCR, and its TCRdb copy is limited to in-frame clones, with some not included. The repertoire includes millions of clones, approximately 94% of them detected once, and 0.13% to 0.15% sits in the top ten. Sequencing was carried out using naive CD4+ T cells sorted from blood. Subset of the sample: CD45RA+ positively selected. The clonotype was recovered from a young man in good health. The chain recombines TRBV19 with TRBJ1-1; D is undetermined. Here the CDR3 DNA reads TGTGCCAGTAGATGGAGGTCGCACACTGAAGCTTTCTTT. This encodes CASRWRSHTEAFF.